This entry describes one TCR beta chain. Its antigen is unknown. Additional DNA sequences in this sample encode the identical CDR3. CDR1 and CDR2 from the germline V gene are SQVTM and ANQGSEA. Trimming removed 6 bases from V and 1 base from J, with 6 bases in between. CDR3 length: 11 residues. This sample stems from a study of shared clonotypes between healthy human individuals. Clones were sequenced by immunoSEQ multiplex PCR, and TCRdb holds only the in-frame ones, with some missing. The sample yields about 2.3 million clones, 80% to 95% seen once. Study-wide points: All-four-donor shared clonotypes had higher generation probabilities than non-shared clonotypes did.

Sequenced input: naive CD4+ T cells from PBMCs. Subset specified: CD45RA+ positively selected. This chain connects TRBV29-1 to TRBJ1-1; D uncertain. This sequence originates from a man aged 18-30 years in good health. Some clones in this sample may be carry-over from other donors' samples. The CDR3 sequence is CSVRGNTEAFF. CDR3 nucleotide sequence: TGCAGCGTACGGGGGAACACTGAAGCTTTCTTT.